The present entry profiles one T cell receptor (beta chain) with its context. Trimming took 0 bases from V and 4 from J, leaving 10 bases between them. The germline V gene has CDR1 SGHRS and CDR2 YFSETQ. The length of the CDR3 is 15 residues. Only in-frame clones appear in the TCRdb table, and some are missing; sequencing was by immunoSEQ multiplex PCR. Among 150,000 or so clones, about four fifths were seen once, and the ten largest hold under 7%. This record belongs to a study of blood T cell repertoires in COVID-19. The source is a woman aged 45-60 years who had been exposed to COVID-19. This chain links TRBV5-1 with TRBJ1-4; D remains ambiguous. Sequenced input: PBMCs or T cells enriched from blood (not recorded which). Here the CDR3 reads CASSLGARNNEKLFF. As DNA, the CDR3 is TGCGCCAGCAGCTTGGGGGCTCGGAATAATGAAAAACTGTTTTTT.